A selection of T cell receptor beta chains follows, all from one sample in a study of T cells and copy number aberrations in small-cell lung cancer. Clones were sequenced by immunoSEQ multiplex PCR, and TCRdb holds only the in-frame ones, with some missing. The table shows 850 to 950 clones, with around 94% occurring only once. Sequencing used tumor tissue. The receptor set was obtained from a woman in her 50s with small cell lung cancer. The CDR3 runs from the conserved cysteine through the conserved F or W. D genes are given only for firm matches. The listing skips clone size in some rows; elsewhere it reads once, few, many or a size class.

d_gene	v_gene	j_gene	abundance	CDR3aa	CDR3nt
TRBD1	TRBV29-1	TRBJ1-2	.	CSATPRQGGGYTF	TGCAGCGCCACCCCCAGACAGGGGGGGGGCTACACCTTC
TRBD1	TRBV14	TRBJ1-1	.	CASSQPGQVKFRTEAFF	TGTGCCAGCAGCCAACCGGGACAGGTGAAATTTCGAACTGAAGCTTTCTTT
.	TRBV18	TRBJ1-4	.	CASSPAAGVHEKLFF	TGTGCCAGCTCACCGGCCGCAGGGGTGCATGAAAAACTGTTTTTT
.	TRBV6-5	TRBJ2-2	.	CASSYRGELFF	TGTGCCAGCAGTTACCGCGGGGAGCTGTTTTTT
.	TRBV2	TRBJ1-5	.	CASSDGSNQPQHF	TGTGCCAGCAGTGACGGTAGCAATCAGCCCCAGCATTTT
TRBD1	TRBV7-2	TRBJ1-1	.	CASSLGTGLFDTEAFF	TGTGCCAGCAGCTTAGGGACAGGGTTGTTTGACACTGAAGCTTTCTTT
.	TRBV5-6	TRBJ2-1	.	CASSLDVEDYNEQFF	TGTGCCAGCAGCTTGGACGTTGAGGACTACAATGAGCAGTTCTTC
.	TRBV7-8	TRBJ2-5	.	CASSSSETQYF	TGTGCCAGCAGCTCCTCAGAGACCCAGTACTTC
.	TRBV5-1	TRBJ1-2	once	CASSLGWDTINYGYTF	TGCGCCAGCAGCTTGGGATGGGACACAATTAACTATGGCTACACCTTC